This TCR beta chain is from a study of blood T cell repertoires in COVID-19. Study details: Samples came from the United States, Italy and Spain, spanning acute and convalescent COVID-19. The cDNA or gDNA used as material had been derived from T cells, B-cell-depleted T cells, or PBMCs.

TCRdb keeps only in-frame clones here, not all; method: immunoSEQ multiplex PCR. In the table there are over 85,000 clones, 75% to 85% of which are singletons. Germline V gives CDR1 MDHEN, CDR2 SYDVKM. V gave up 4 bases and J gave up 2 bases; unmatched junction bases: 5. CDR3 length equals 15 residues. Sequencing used peripheral blood. The TCR sequence derives from a man aged 55 to 69 with acute or convalescent COVID-19. The chain is built from TRBV28 and TRBJ1-3; TRBD1 agrees at 7 bases. The DNA for the CDR3 is TGTGCCAGCAGTTCTCTCGGACAGGCTGGAAACACCATATATTTT. It encodes CASSSLGQAGNTIYF.